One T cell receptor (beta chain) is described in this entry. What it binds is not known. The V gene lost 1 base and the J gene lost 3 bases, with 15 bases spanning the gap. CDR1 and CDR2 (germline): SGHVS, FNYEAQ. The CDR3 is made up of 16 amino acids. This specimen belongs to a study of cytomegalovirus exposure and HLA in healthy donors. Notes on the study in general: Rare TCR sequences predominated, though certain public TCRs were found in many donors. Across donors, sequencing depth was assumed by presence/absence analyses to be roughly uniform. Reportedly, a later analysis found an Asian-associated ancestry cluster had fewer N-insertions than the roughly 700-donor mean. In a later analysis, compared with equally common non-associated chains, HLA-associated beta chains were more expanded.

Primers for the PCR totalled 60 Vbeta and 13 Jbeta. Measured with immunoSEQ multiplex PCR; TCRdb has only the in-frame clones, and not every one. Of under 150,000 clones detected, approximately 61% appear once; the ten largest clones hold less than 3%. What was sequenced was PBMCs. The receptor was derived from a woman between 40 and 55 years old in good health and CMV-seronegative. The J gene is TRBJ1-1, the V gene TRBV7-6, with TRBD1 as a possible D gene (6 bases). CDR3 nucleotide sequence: TGTGCCAGCAGCTTAGTATATCAGGGGCCTGACACTGAAGCTTTCTTT. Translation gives CASSLVYQGPDTEAFF. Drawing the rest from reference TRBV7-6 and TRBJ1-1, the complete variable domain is GAGVSQSPRYKVTKRGQDVALRCDPISGHVSLYWYRQALGQGPEFLTYFNYEAQQDKSGLPNDRFSAERPEGSISTLTIQRTEQRDSAMYRCASSLVYQGPDTEAFFGQGTRLTVV.